This TCR beta chain was captured by sequencing in a study of CD8 T cells in Susac syndrome. Looking at the study overall: There were over 5 sequenced Susac syndrome patients with active disease and eight or nine in remission. Patients with Susac syndrome were therapy-naive, on corticosteroids, or on intravenous immunoglobulin alone at the time that blood was drawn. General observations from the study: The authors found sixteen Susac-specific public clones in total CD8+ repertoires and five or six in CD8+ TEMRA repertoires.

An input of about 0.5 to 1 ug of RNA was subjected to reverse transcription using random hexamers. A single record per CDR3 protein comes from TCRdb applying MiXCR to the immunoSEQ multiplex PCR reads. This table holds fewer than 150,000 distinct CDR3 sequences, 95% found once. From blood CD8+ and CD4+ T cells, TCR beta sequences were generated. Comments on this clonotype: Its specificity is not known.

Losses at the gene ends were 6 bases for V and 2 bases for J; bases not matched to a gene: 7. The CDR3 has 17 residues. The germline gives CDR1 MDHEN, CDR2 SYDVKM. Sequenced sample: CD8+ T cells from PBMCs. This chain links TRBV28 with TRBJ2-5, with 15 bases that match TRBD2. This receptor was identified in a human donor with Susac syndrome. The CDR3 sequence: CASSSGLAGGGQETQYF. In DNA form, the CDR3 reads TGTGCCAGCAGCTCGGGACTAGCGGGAGGCGGGCAAGAGACCCAGTACTTC.